This TCR beta chain was obtained from a study of T cell responses to AZD1222 COVID-19 vaccine. Study results and caveats: Only 5 or 6 people who got AZD1222 tested seropositive at baseline. Regions left unmutated in variants are reportedly the target of nearly half of spike-specific TCRs.

With regard to this clone: What it recognizes is unknown.

Some clones are missing from TCRdb's copy, which holds only in-frame ones; the method was immunoSEQ multiplex PCR. The profile covers tens of thousands of clones, with about four fifths appearing a single time and about 6% taken by the ten largest. In germline, CDR1 is SEHNR, CDR2 FQNEAQ (reference sequence). V lost 7 bases to trimming and J lost 2 bases; unmatched junction nucleotides: 6. This CDR3 has 14 amino acids. Second-dose recipients at about 4 or about 12 weeks were treated as one pooled group. The source is an adult who received the AZD1222 COVID-19 vaccine. This chain joins TRBV7-9 and TRBJ1-2, with 8 bases matching TRBD1. The sequencing used peripheral blood, collected 28 days after the second AZD1222 dose. CDR3 DNA: TGTGCCAGCACCTGGACAGGGCCGAACTATGGCTACACCTTC. It specifies CASTWTGPNYGYTF.